A selection of T cell receptor beta chains follows, all from one sample in a study of blood T cell dynamics during melanoma immunotherapy. The data were produced by immunoSEQ multiplex PCR, yet TCRdb's version contains in-frame clones alone and is incomplete. The profile shows approximately 6,000 clones, 85% to 95% of them singletons. The sample consisted of cell-free DNA from blood, taken from a patient treated with checkpoint blockade. The receptors come from a human donor with melanoma. Both conserved end residues are part of each CDR3. D genes are given only for firm matches. Clone sizes are given selectively: once, few, many, or a class where the clone is expanded.

cdr3_length: 14; clone_size: .; v_call: TRBV6-5; j_call: TRBJ1-5; d_call: .; cdr3_aa: CASSYGQGIQPQHF; cdr3_nt: TGTGCCAGCAGTTACGGGCAGGGTATACAGCCCCAGCATTTT
cdr3_length: 14; clone_size: once; v_call: TRBV7-2; j_call: TRBJ2-3; d_call: .; cdr3_aa: CASSLRQSTDTQYF; cdr3_nt: TGTGCCAGCAGCCTCCGACAGAGCACAGATACGCAGTATTTT
cdr3_length: 14; clone_size: .; v_call: TRBV2; j_call: TRBJ2-2; d_call: .; cdr3_aa: CASRQGAGTGELFF; cdr3_nt: TGTGCCAGCAGACAGGGCGCGGGAACCGGGGAGCTGTTTTTT
cdr3_length: 15; clone_size: .; v_call: TRBV28; j_call: TRBJ1-4; d_call: TRBD1; cdr3_aa: CASRTTGGYNEKLFF; cdr3_nt: TGTGCCAGCAGGACTACAGGGGGCTATAATGAAAAACTGTTTTTT
cdr3_length: 15; clone_size: .; v_call: TRBV6-1; j_call: TRBJ1-3; d_call: .; cdr3_aa: CASSATESGGNTIYF; cdr3_nt: TGTGCCAGCAGTGCCACGGAAAGCGGTGGAAACACCATATATTTT
cdr3_length: 16; clone_size: .; v_call: TRBV27; j_call: TRBJ2-1; d_call: TRBD1; cdr3_aa: CASSQPGQSSYNEQFF; cdr3_nt: TGTGCCAGCAGTCAACCGGGACAGAGCTCCTACAATGAGCAGTTCTTC
cdr3_length: 17; clone_size: .; v_call: TRBV7-2; j_call: TRBJ2-5; d_call: TRBD2; cdr3_aa: CASSLVSSGAGQETQYF; cdr3_nt: TGTGCCAGCAGCTTAGTGTCTAGCGGGGCGGGACAAGAGACCCAGTACTTC
cdr3_length: 15; clone_size: .; v_call: TRBV5-4; j_call: TRBJ2-7; d_call: .; cdr3_aa: CASSLNSDGPYEQYF; cdr3_nt: TGTGCCAGCAGCTTAAACTCTGACGGGCCCTACGAGCAGTACTTC
cdr3_length: 13; clone_size: .; v_call: TRBV5-4; j_call: TRBJ2-3; d_call: .; cdr3_aa: CASSPPGADTQYF; cdr3_nt: TGTGCCAGCAGTCCCCCCGGGGCAGATACGCAGTATTTT
cdr3_length: 11; clone_size: once; v_call: TRBV29-1; j_call: TRBJ1-3; d_call: .; cdr3_aa: CSVISGNTIYF; cdr3_nt: TGCAGCGTTATCAGTGGAAACACCATATATTTT
cdr3_length: 15; clone_size: .; v_call: TRBV10-2; j_call: TRBJ2-3; d_call: TRBD2; cdr3_aa: CASSWTSGGEDTQYF; cdr3_nt: TGCGCCAGCAGTTGGACTAGCGGGGGGGAAGATACGCAGTATTTT
cdr3_length: 11; clone_size: .; v_call: TRBV30; j_call: TRBJ1-4; d_call: .; cdr3_aa: CAWDSSQKLFF; cdr3_nt: TGTGCCTGGGACAGTTCCCAAAAACTGTTTTTT
cdr3_length: 14; clone_size: .; v_call: TRBV28; j_call: TRBJ2-1; d_call: TRBD2; cdr3_aa: CASSLASGNNEQFF; cdr3_nt: TGTGCCAGCAGTTTAGCTAGCGGTAACAATGAGCAGTTCTTC
cdr3_length: 17; clone_size: few; v_call: TRBV2; j_call: TRBJ2-1; d_call: TRBD2; cdr3_aa: CASRRHSGAGGRGEQFF; cdr3_nt: TGTGCCAGCAGAAGGCATTCAGGGGCGGGAGGCCGCGGTGAGCAGTTCTTC
cdr3_length: 14; clone_size: .; v_call: TRBV5-1; j_call: TRBJ2-1; d_call: TRBD2; cdr3_aa: CASSVREANNEQFF; cdr3_nt: TGCGCCAGCAGCGTCCGGGAGGCAAACAATGAGCAGTTCTTC
cdr3_length: 15; clone_size: .; v_call: TRBV5-4; j_call: TRBJ2-3; d_call: .; cdr3_aa: CASSLRDRRTDTQYF; cdr3_nt: TGTGCCAGCAGCTTGCGCGACAGACGCACAGATACGCAGTATTTT
cdr3_length: 15; clone_size: .; v_call: TRBV19; j_call: TRBJ2-3; d_call: .; cdr3_aa: CASRARGSPTDTQYF; cdr3_nt: TGTGCCAGTAGGGCCCGGGGGAGCCCGACAGATACGCAGTATTTT
cdr3_length: 13; clone_size: .; v_call: TRBV6-1; j_call: TRBJ1-1; d_call: .; cdr3_aa: CASSGGGGVEAFF; cdr3_nt: TGTGCCAGCAGCGGCGGGGGGGGCGTTGAAGCTTTCTTT
cdr3_length: 14; clone_size: .; v_call: TRBV30; j_call: TRBJ2-3; d_call: .; cdr3_aa: CAWSLGELTDTQYF; cdr3_nt: TGTGCCTGGAGTCTGGGCGAACTCACAGATACGCAGTATTTT
cdr3_length: 17; clone_size: large; v_call: TRBV25-1; j_call: TRBJ1-2; d_call: .; cdr3_aa: CASSDHRFVRGESGYTF; cdr3_nt: TGTGCCAGCAGTGACCACAGGTTTGTTCGGGGCGAGAGCGGCTACACCTTC
cdr3_length: 12; clone_size: .; v_call: TRBV7-2; j_call: TRBJ2-1; d_call: .; cdr3_aa: CASSAYSNEQFF; cdr3_nt: TGTGCCAGCAGCGCATATAGCAATGAGCAGTTCTTC
cdr3_length: 17; clone_size: .; v_call: TRBV7-9; j_call: TRBJ1-6; d_call: .; cdr3_aa: CASSLSRGLGQGSPLHF; cdr3_nt: TGTGCCAGCAGCTTATCAAGGGGGTTGGGGCAGGGGTCACCCCTCCACTTT
cdr3_length: 12; clone_size: .; v_call: TRBV7-9; j_call: TRBJ2-2; d_call: .; cdr3_aa: CASSLVSGELFF; cdr3_nt: TGTGCCAGCAGCTTAGTATCCGGGGAGCTGTTTTTT
cdr3_length: 13; clone_size: .; v_call: TRBV29-1; j_call: TRBJ1-2; d_call: TRBD1; cdr3_aa: CSVDRGLGYGYTF; cdr3_nt: TGCAGCGTCGACAGGGGGCTTGGGTATGGCTACACCTTC
cdr3_length: 13; clone_size: .; v_call: TRBV18; j_call: TRBJ1-5; d_call: .; cdr3_aa: CASSHSQDQPQHF; cdr3_nt: TGTGCCAGCTCTCACTCACAGGATCAGCCCCAGCATTTT
cdr3_length: 15; clone_size: once; v_call: TRBV13; j_call: TRBJ1-5; d_call: .; cdr3_aa: CASSLGWAENQPQHF; cdr3_nt: TGTGCCAGCAGCTTAGGCTGGGCCGAGAATCAGCCCCAGCATTTT
cdr3_length: 11; clone_size: .; v_call: TRBV30; j_call: TRBJ2-1; d_call: .; cdr3_aa: CAWANYNEQFF; cdr3_nt: TGTGCCTGGGCGAATTACAATGAGCAGTTCTTC
cdr3_length: 13; clone_size: once; v_call: TRBV7-8; j_call: TRBJ2-3; d_call: .; cdr3_aa: CASSPPRMDTQYF; cdr3_nt: TGTGCCAGCAGCCCACCACGGATGGATACGCAGTATTTT
cdr3_length: 14; clone_size: once; v_call: TRBV6-5; j_call: TRBJ2-3; d_call: .; cdr3_aa: CASSYSRVTDTQYF; cdr3_nt: TGTGCCAGCAGTTACTCGCGCGTCACAGATACGCAGTATTTT
cdr3_length: 12; clone_size: .; v_call: TRBV27; j_call: TRBJ2-3; d_call: .; cdr3_aa: CASRISTDTQYF; cdr3_nt: TGTGCCAGCCGTATTTCCACAGATACGCAGTATTTT
cdr3_length: 17; clone_size: few; v_call: TRBV4-3; j_call: TRBJ2-7; d_call: TRBD2; cdr3_aa: CASSQEISGGGSYEQYF; cdr3_nt: TGCGCCAGCAGCCAAGAGATAAGTGGCGGGGGATCCTACGAGCAGTACTTC
cdr3_length: 15; clone_size: .; v_call: TRBV7-9; j_call: TRBJ1-6; d_call: .; cdr3_aa: CASSLKDPDNSPLHF; cdr3_nt: TGTGCCAGCAGCTTAAAAGACCCAGATAATTCACCCCTCCACTTT
cdr3_length: 16; clone_size: .; v_call: TRBV5-4; j_call: TRBJ2-5; d_call: TRBD2; cdr3_aa: CASSFGAGGGIETQYF; cdr3_nt: TGTGCCAGCAGCTTCGGGGCGGGAGGGGGGATAGAGACCCAGTACTTC
cdr3_length: 15; clone_size: .; v_call: TRBV5-4; j_call: TRBJ2-6; d_call: .; cdr3_aa: CASTENRWGANVLTF; cdr3_nt: TGTGCCAGCACCGAGAACAGGTGGGGGGCCAACGTCCTGACTTTC
cdr3_length: 13; clone_size: once; v_call: TRBV30; j_call: TRBJ2-3; d_call: TRBD2; cdr3_aa: CAWSVLREGTQYF; cdr3_nt: TGTGCCTGGAGTGTACTCAGGGAGGGTACGCAGTATTTT
cdr3_length: 15; clone_size: .; v_call: TRBV11-2; j_call: TRBJ2-7; d_call: .; cdr3_aa: CASSLVIDAGYEQYF; cdr3_nt: TGTGCCAGCAGCTTAGTTATTGATGCCGGGTACGAGCAGTACTTC
cdr3_length: 12; clone_size: .; v_call: TRBV28; j_call: TRBJ1-2; d_call: .; cdr3_aa: CASSFGSYGYTF; cdr3_nt: TGTGCCAGCAGTTTTGGGAGCTATGGCTACACCTTC
cdr3_length: 12; clone_size: .; v_call: TRBV7-7; j_call: TRBJ2-5; d_call: .; cdr3_aa: CASSPIGGTQYF; cdr3_nt: TGTGCTAGCAGCCCGATCGGGGGGACCCAGTACTTC
cdr3_length: 13; clone_size: .; v_call: TRBV9; j_call: TRBJ2-1; d_call: .; cdr3_aa: CASSVGAYNEQFF; cdr3_nt: TGTGCCAGCAGCGTAGGCGCGTACAATGAGCAGTTCTTC
cdr3_length: 14; clone_size: .; v_call: TRBV5-1; j_call: TRBJ2-1; d_call: .; cdr3_aa: CASSFRDLDNEQFF; cdr3_nt: TGCGCCAGCAGCTTCCGGGACCTAGACAATGAGCAGTTCTTC
cdr3_length: 14; clone_size: .; v_call: TRBV4-1; j_call: TRBJ1-2; d_call: TRBD1; cdr3_aa: CASSQDEGQGGTLF; cdr3_nt: TGCGCCAGCAGCCAAGATGAGGGACAGGGAGGCACCCTCTTC
cdr3_length: 15; clone_size: .; v_call: TRBV18; j_call: TRBJ1-1; d_call: .; cdr3_aa: CASSPVQAANTEAFF; cdr3_nt: TGTGCCAGCTCACCTGTACAGGCGGCCAACACTGAAGCTTTCTTT
cdr3_length: 14; clone_size: once; v_call: TRBV19; j_call: TRBJ2-7; d_call: TRBD1; cdr3_aa: CASSNGQGANEQYF; cdr3_nt: TGTGCCAGTAGCAACGGACAGGGGGCGAACGAGCAGTACTTC
cdr3_length: 15; clone_size: .; v_call: TRBV7-2; j_call: TRBJ2-2; d_call: .; cdr3_aa: CASSSIDWSTGELFF; cdr3_nt: TGTGCCAGCAGCTCAATAGATTGGAGCACCGGGGAGCTGTTTTTT
cdr3_length: 14; clone_size: .; v_call: TRBV5-1; j_call: TRBJ1-3; d_call: .; cdr3_aa: CASARSDSGNTIYF; cdr3_nt: TGCGCCAGCGCCCGGAGTGACTCTGGAAACACCATATATTTT
cdr3_length: 16; clone_size: .; v_call: TRBV5-6; j_call: TRBJ2-7; d_call: TRBD1; cdr3_aa: CASSLVGQGSSYEQYF; cdr3_nt: TGTGCCAGCAGCTTGGTAGGACAGGGATCTTCCTACGAGCAGTACTTC
cdr3_length: 12; clone_size: .; v_call: TRBV18; j_call: TRBJ2-3; d_call: .; cdr3_aa: CASSPVGDTQYF; cdr3_nt: TGTGCCAGCTCACCGGTGGGAGATACGCAGTATTTT
cdr3_length: 14; clone_size: .; v_call: TRBV5-1; j_call: TRBJ2-3; d_call: .; cdr3_aa: CASSLDRNTDTQYF; cdr3_nt: TGCGCCAGCAGCTTGGACAGGAACACAGATACGCAGTATTTT
cdr3_length: 16; clone_size: .; v_call: TRBV19; j_call: TRBJ2-2; d_call: .; cdr3_aa: CASSIPRQSNTGELFF; cdr3_nt: TGTGCCAGTAGTATACCACGCCAGAGCAACACCGGGGAGCTGTTTTTT
cdr3_length: 15; clone_size: .; v_call: TRBV5-1; j_call: TRBJ2-2; d_call: .; cdr3_aa: CASSATTSPTGELFF; cdr3_nt: TGCGCCAGCAGCGCTACGACTAGTCCCACCGGGGAGCTGTTTTTT
cdr3_length: 12; clone_size: .; v_call: TRBV9; j_call: TRBJ2-7; d_call: TRBD1; cdr3_aa: CASSTTGNEQYF; cdr3_nt: TGTGCCAGCAGCACGACAGGGAACGAGCAGTACTTC
cdr3_length: 15; clone_size: .; v_call: TRBV7-8; j_call: TRBJ2-7; d_call: .; cdr3_aa: CASSLWGISSYEQYF; cdr3_nt: TGTGCCAGCAGCTTATGGGGGATTAGCTCCTACGAGCAGTACTTC
cdr3_length: 14; clone_size: .; v_call: TRBV5-1; j_call: TRBJ1-6; d_call: .; cdr3_aa: CASTSGTANSPLHF; cdr3_nt: TGCGCCAGCACCTCCGGGACGGCAAATTCACCCCTCCACTTT